This paragraph reports one T cell receptor (beta chain). Its antigen is currently unknown. The entry originates in a study of shared clonotypes between healthy human individuals. Study-wide points: About 5.2% was the fraction of naive CD4 clonotypes found shared across a few donors.

CDR3 length: 15 residues. V dropped 6 bases and J dropped 0 bases, with 12 bases sitting between them. CDR1 and CDR2 from the germline V gene are MNHEY and SVGAGI. Each donor was a Caucasian adult residing in Nashville, Tennessee. The assay was run at deep level. Sequencing was performed with immunoSEQ multiplex PCR; in TCRdb, only in-frame clones are kept and a portion is missing. Of some 580,000 clones detected, more than 95% appear once; the ten largest clones hold about 0.057%. Material for sequencing was naive CD4+ T cells sorted from blood. As to subset: CD45RA+ positively selected. The chain is built from TRBV6-5 and TRBJ2-4, with no clear D. This TCR derives from a woman in her thirties in good health. CDR3 amino acids: CASRPDGLAKNIQYF. CDR3 sequence (DNA): TGTGCCAGCAGGCCGGACGGGCTAGCCAAAAACATTCAGTACTTC.